Presented here are 20 T cell receptor beta chains from one specimen sequenced in a study of blood T cell repertoires in COVID-19. The assay was immunoSEQ multiplex PCR, and TCRdb's table has in-frame clones only and misses some. The sample shows approximately 200,000 clones, 75% to 90% of them seen only once. Sequencing was carried out using PBMCs or T cells enriched from blood (not recorded which). These receptors were obtained from a young woman who had been exposed to COVID-19.

V is TRBV19 and J is TRBJ1-5; 12 nucleotides match TRBD1. J lost 6 bases, V lost 6 bases, and 9 bases had no gene match. The CDR3 is 16 residues long. Looked up from germline, CDR1 is LNHDA and CDR2 is SQIVND (reference sequence). The CDR3 protein is CASRHPGQGAVQPQHF. CDR3 DNA: TGTGCCAGTAGACATCCGGGACAGGGGGCAGTTCAGCCCCAGCATTTT.

The V call is TRBV5-1, the J call TRBJ2-1; D is possibly TRBD1 (8 bases). Trimming left V 6 bases short and J 5 bases short, with 21 bases between. The CDR3 runs to 16 residues. Germline-derived CDR1 and CDR2 are SGHRS and YFSETQ. The CDR3 region is CASTPGYRGGNNEQFF. CDR3 in DNA: TGCGCCAGCACCCCCGGCTACAGGGGGGGCAACAATGAGCAGTTCTTC.

This chain uses TRBV2 with TRBJ2-5; TRBD2 matches at 9 bases. Germline V gene data show CDR1 as SNHLY and CDR2 as FYNNEI. This CDR3 contains 13 residues. The V and J ends lost 5 bases and 4 bases, in that order; junction bases with no gene match: 2. The CDR3 bases are TGTGCCAGCAGTAGGGGACTAGCAGAGACCCAGTACTTC. This sequence encodes CASSRGLAETQYF.

The chain joins TRBV27 to TRBJ1-2, with 7 nucleotides matching TRBD1. Per the germline V gene, CDR1 is MNHEY and CDR2 is SMNVEV (reference sequence). V shed 5 bases and J 4 bases; nucleotides not matched to a gene: 16. The CDR3 totals 17 residues. In DNA, the CDR3 is TGTGCCAGCAGTCCCTACGGAGGGACAGAGCTCTCCTATGGCTACACCTTC. It is translated as CASSPYGGTELSYGYTF.

CDR3 region: CASSPQDRSYEQYF. CDR3 DNA: TGTGCCAGCAGCCCACAGGACAGGTCCTACGAGCAGTACTTC. The chain couples TRBV7-2 to TRBJ2-7, with TRBD1 matching 7 bases. This CDR3 has 14 amino acids. J lost 1 base, V lost 5 bases, and 5 bases had no gene match. Germline CDR1 reads SGHTA; CDR2 reads FQGNSA. Full variable domain (rest looked up from reference TRBV7-2 and TRBJ2-7): GAGVSQSPSNKVTEKGKDVELRCDPISGHTALYWYRQSLGQGLEFLIYFQGNSAPDKSGLPSDRFSAERTGGSVSTLTIQRTQQEDSAVYLCASSPQDRSYEQYFGPGTRLTVT.

The chain recombines TRBV25-1 with TRBJ2-5; 7 bases align to TRBD2. V was pared by 2 bases and J by 4 bases, with 10 bases of the junction left unmatched. The CDR3 runs to 16 residues. The germline CDR1 and CDR2 sequences are MGHDK and SYGVNS. The CDR3, as DNA: TGTGCCAGCAGTGAAAGCGTCGCTAGCGGTCGAGAGACCCAGTACTTC. This encodes CASSESVASGRETQYF.

The V call is TRBV9, the J call TRBJ1-4, with a possible D match to TRBD1 (5 bases). V shed 0 bases and J shed 7 bases, with 10 bases lying between them. Germline loops: CDR1 SGDLS, CDR2 YYNGEE. This CDR3 is 14 amino acids long. CDR3 residues: CASSVEGVGEKLFF. The CDR3 coding sequence is TGTGCCAGCAGCGTAGAAGGGGTGGGTGAAAAACTGTTTTTT.

V is TRBV11-3 and J is TRBJ2-5; D unresolved. Trimming stripped 5 bases from V and 3 bases from J, with 7 bases between. CDR3 length equals 12 residues. CDR1 is SGHNT, CDR2 YENEEA, per germline. CDR3 DNA sequence: TGTGCCAGCAGCGGGCGAAAAGAGACCCAGTACTTC. Translated: CASSGRKETQYF.

V is TRBV5-1 and J is TRBJ1-3; D might be TRBD1 (6 bases). CDR3 length equals 14 residues. Per the germline V gene, CDR1 is SGHRS and CDR2 is YFSETQ. V dropped 2 bases and J dropped 4 bases, with 10 bases sitting between them. The CDR3 sequence is CASSFTGLGNTIYF. The DNA for the CDR3 is TGCGCCAGCAGCTTTACAGGGCTAGGAAACACCATATATTTT. Variable domain in full (rest from reference TRBV5-1 and TRBJ1-3): KAGVTQTPRYLIKTRGQQVTLSCSPISGHRSVSWYQQTPGQGLQFLFEYFSETQRNKGNFPGRFSGRQFSNSRSEMNVSTLELGDSALYLCASSFTGLGNTIYFGEGSWLTVV.

J is TRBJ2-7 and V is TRBV20-1; tentative D call: TRBD2 (5 bases). V was clipped by 3 bases and J by 1 base, with 13 bases between them. The CDR3 is made up of 14 amino acids. CDR1 is DFQATT and CDR2 is SNEGSKA in the germline V gene (reference sequence). The CDR3 DNA is TGCAGTGCTAGTACGGACGGAGGATCCTACGAGCAGTACTTC. It specifies CSASTDGGSYEQYF.

This rearrangement joins TRBV20-1 to TRBJ1-1; the D is unclear. The V and J ends lost 3 bases and 8 bases respectively, with 10 bases between them. There are 11 residues in the CDR3. Germline CDR1 is DFQATT and CDR2 is SNEGSKA (reference sequence). CDR3 coding DNA: TGCAGTGCTAGCCGTCGAGGGGAAGCTTTCTTT. Translating gives CSASRRGEAFF.

The CDR3 nucleotides read TGTGCCTGGAGTGTAGCCTCCGGGTCCACCGGGGAGCTGTTTTTT. Protein product: CAWSVASGSTGELFF. The chain combines TRBV30 with TRBJ2-2, with D unresolved. Germline assignment: CDR1 GTSNPN and CDR2 SVGIG (reference sequence). This CDR3 is built from 15 residues. V gave up 0 bases and J gave up 4 bases, with 12 bases separating them.

This chain connects TRBV10-1 to TRBJ2-7, with D possibly TRBD1 on 6 matching bases. Per germline, CDR1 WNHNN and CDR2 SYGVQD (reference sequence). V gave up 9 bases and J gave up 7 bases, with 16 bases separating them. The CDR3 contains 12 residues. The CDR3 loop reads CARGAFWSEQYF. For the CDR3, the DNA is TGCGCCAGGGGGGCTTTTTGGTCGGAGCAGTACTTC.

The chain carries TRBV20-1 and TRBJ2-2; no clear D gene. This CDR3 comprises 14 residues. From germline, CDR1 is DFQATT and CDR2 SNEGSKA (reference sequence). V lost 3 bases to trimming and J lost 7 bases, with 15 bases between them. CDR3 in DNA: TGCAGTGCTAGTCCCTGGCAGGCGCGCGGGGAGCTGTTTTTT. Translating it yields CSASPWQARGELFF.

This clone came up once. The chain joins TRBV18 to TRBJ2-2; D might be TRBD2 (5 bases). Germline lookup yields CDR1 KGHSH and CDR2 LQKENI. CDR3 size: 16 residues. V was pared by 6 bases and J by 3 bases, with 17 bases between. In DNA form, the CDR3 reads TGTGCCAGCTCTCCTTCCGAGGAGAGGGACACCGGGGAGCTGTTTTTT. Translation gives CASSPSEERDTGELFF.

This chain links TRBV27 with TRBJ1-1, with 7 nucleotides matching TRBD1. This CDR3 is 18 amino acids long. The V gene's germline CDR1 is MNHEY and CDR2 SMNVEV (reference sequence). The V gene end was trimmed by 0 bases and the J gene end by 3 bases; junction bases not matched to a gene: 13. Here the CDR3 reads CASSLSFSLGQVDTEAFF. In DNA form, the CDR3 reads TGTGCCAGCAGTTTATCGTTCTCCCTCGGACAGGTTGACACTGAAGCTTTCTTT.

The chain recombines TRBV28 with TRBJ1-2; maybe TRBD1 (5 bases). The length of the CDR3 is 14 residues. Trimming removed 2 bases from V and 4 bases from J, with 11 bases in between. CDR1 and CDR2 (germline): MDHEN, SYDVKM. The CDR3 DNA follows: TGTGCCAGCAGTTTAGGCCGCAGGGTCTATGGCTACACCTTC. Protein product: CASSLGRRVYGYTF.

The V call is TRBV6-5, the J call TRBJ1-3; 10 bases match TRBD1. Germline lookup yields CDR1 MNHEY and CDR2 SVGAGI. Unmatched junction bases numbered 6, after V lost 6 bases and J lost 4 bases. The CDR3 length is 15 residues. The CDR3 coding sequence is TGTGCCAGCAGGGGACAGGGGCTTGGAGGAAACACCATATATTTT. This sequence encodes CASRGQGLGGNTIYF.

This clone is labeled as medium-sized. The chain couples TRBV20-1 to TRBJ2-3, with 10 bases that match TRBD1. The trim removed 3 bases at V and 3 bases at J, leaving 6 bases unmatched. In germline, CDR1 is DFQATT, CDR2 SNEGSKA (reference sequence). CDR3 length equals 15 residues. This CDR3 is CSASIDRGPTDTQYF. As DNA, the CDR3 is TGCAGTGCTAGTATCGACAGGGGGCCGACAGATACGCAGTATTTT.

This clone was seen a handful of times. The CDR3 is CAWTQGAGSNQPQHF. The CDR3 DNA is TGTGCCTGGACTCAGGGGGCAGGGAGCAATCAGCCCCAGCATTTT. The chain links TRBV30 to TRBJ1-5; TRBD1 aligns across 8 bases. V lost 4 bases to trimming and J lost 1 base; unmatched junction nucleotides: 6. The CDR3 is 15 residues long. Germline values: CDR1 GTSNPN, CDR2 SVGIG (reference sequence).